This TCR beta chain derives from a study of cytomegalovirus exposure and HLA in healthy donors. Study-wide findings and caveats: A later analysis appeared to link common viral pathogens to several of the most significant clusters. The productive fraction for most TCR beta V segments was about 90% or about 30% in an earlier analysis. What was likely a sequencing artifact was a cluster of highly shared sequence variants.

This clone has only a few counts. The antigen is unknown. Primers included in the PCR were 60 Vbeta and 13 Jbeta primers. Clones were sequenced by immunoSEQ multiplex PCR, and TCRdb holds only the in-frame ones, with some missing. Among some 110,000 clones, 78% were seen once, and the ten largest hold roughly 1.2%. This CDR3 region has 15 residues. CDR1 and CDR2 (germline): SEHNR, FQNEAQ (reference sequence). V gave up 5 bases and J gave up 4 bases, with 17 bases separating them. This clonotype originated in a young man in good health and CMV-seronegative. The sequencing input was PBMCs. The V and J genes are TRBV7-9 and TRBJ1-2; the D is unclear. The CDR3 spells CASSPAAPGGYGYTF. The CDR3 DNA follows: TGTGCCAGCAGCCCAGCGGCACCGGGCGGCTATGGCTACACCTTC.